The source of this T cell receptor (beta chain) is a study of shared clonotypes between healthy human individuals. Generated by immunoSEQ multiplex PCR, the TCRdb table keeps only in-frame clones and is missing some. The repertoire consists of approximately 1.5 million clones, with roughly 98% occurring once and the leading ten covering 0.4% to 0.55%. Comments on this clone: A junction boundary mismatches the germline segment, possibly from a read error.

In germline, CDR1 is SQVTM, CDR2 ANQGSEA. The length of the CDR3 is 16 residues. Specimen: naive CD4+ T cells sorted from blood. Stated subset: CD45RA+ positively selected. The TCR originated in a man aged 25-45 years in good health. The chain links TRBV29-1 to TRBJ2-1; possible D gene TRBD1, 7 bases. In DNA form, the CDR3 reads TGCAGCGTCGAAGGGGGGACGGACAGGCTCGACAATGAGCAGTTCTTC. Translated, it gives CSVEGGTDRLDNEQFF.